The next 21 T cell receptor beta chains were all read from a single sample in a study of CD8+CD57+ T cells in acquired aplastic anemia. CD8+CD57+ cell expansion, shown by flow cytometry, had occurred in the patients selected for sequencing. Template material for TCR beta VDJ and CDR3 profiling consisted of genomic DNA. TCRdb analysed the reads with MiXCR anew, one entry per CDR3 protein. This table holds 180,000 or so distinct CDR3 sequences, 47% found once. The sequencing input was sorted CD4+, CD8+, or CD8+CD57+ T cells (not recorded which) from PBMCs. The receptor source for this set is a human donor with aplastic anemia.

The chain combines TRBV15 with TRBJ2-1, with 10 positions matching TRBD2. The length of the CDR3 is 15 residues. Germline loops: CDR1 LNHNV, CDR2 YYDKDF (reference sequence). The V gene end was trimmed by 4 bases and the J gene end by 10 bases; junction bases not matched to a gene: 10. For the CDR3, the DNA is TGTGCCACCAGCAACAGAGCGGGGGGGCCGGGCGAGCAGTTCTTC. Amino acids: CATSNRAGGPGEQFF.

J is TRBJ1-2 and V is TRBV4-1, with unresolved D. In germline, CDR1 is MGHRA, CDR2 YSYEKL. The CDR3 is 15 amino acids. The V end was cut by 0 bases, the J end by 8 bases, with 16 bases between. CDR3 nucleotide sequence: TGCGCCAGCAGCCAAGAAGGTGGACGGGTGGGAGGCTACACCTTC. Protein sequence: CASSQEGGRVGGYTF.

This chain uses TRBV10-3 with TRBJ1-3, with a possible D match to TRBD1 (5 bases). Germline values: CDR1 ENHRY, CDR2 SYGVKD. Trimming left V 8 bases short and J 4 bases short, with 12 bases between. CDR3 length equals 13 residues. The CDR3, as DNA: TGTGCCATCGGCTCGACAGTAGGAAACACCATATATTTT. Protein product: CAIGSTVGNTIYF.

This clonotype appeared many times. The chain employs TRBV5-4 and TRBJ2-5; weak D call: TRBD2 (5 bases). The CDR3 has 14 residues. Trimming pared 4 bases from V and 3 bases from J, leaving 13 bases between. Germline V CDR1 and CDR2: SGHNT, YYREEE (reference sequence). The CDR3 here is CASSNKDGKETQYF. CDR3 sequence (DNA): TGTGCCAGCAGCAACAAGGACGGGAAAGAGACCCAGTACTTC.

In this sample, this clonotype turned up many times. V gene TRBV24-1 combines with J gene TRBJ2-1, with 7 bases matching TRBD1. This CDR3 is built from 11 residues. Germline V lookup: CDR1 KGHDR, CDR2 SFDVKD. J gave up 12 bases and V 7 bases, and 5 bases lay outside the gene matches. For the CDR3, the DNA is TGTGCCACCAGCTTACAGGGGTGGCAGTTCTTC. Protein product: CATSLQGWQFF.

Points on this clonotype: A junction end diverges from the germline sequence, so it may reflect a read error. The rearrangement links TRBV3-1 to TRBJ1-2; 9 bases are a match to TRBD1. The CDR3 loop spans 13 amino acids. CDR1 and CDR2 (germline): LGHDT, YNNKEL (reference sequence). The CDR3: CAGSFWTGDGYTF. The CDR3 nucleotides read TGTGCCGGCAGCTTTTGGACAGGGGATGGCTACACCTTC. The full variable domain, its missing parts supplied by reference TRBV3-1 and TRBJ1-2, is DTAVSQTPKYLVTQMGNDKSIKCEQNLGHDTMYWYKQDSKKFLKIMFSYNNKELIINETVPNRFSPKSPDKAHLNLHINSLELGDSAVYFCAGSFWTGDGYTFGSGTRLTVV.

With respect to this clonotype: Since no conserved phenylalanine or tryptophan closes the CDR3, a read error is the likely cause. It is unclear where the CDR3 begins or ends on the DNA, so no DNA is shown, and the CDR3 is as TCRdb lists it. The CDR3 here is CASEGVTDEKLLC. This chain joins TRBV6-1 and TRBJ1-4. Germline V lookup: CDR1 MNHNS, CDR2 SASEGT. From its first to its last residue, the CDR3 has 13 amino acids.

There are many counts of this clonotype. The chain couples TRBV7-2 to TRBJ1-2; 9 nucleotides match TRBD1. This CDR3 spans 15 amino acids. The germline gives CDR1 SGHTA, CDR2 FQGNSA. The junction had 9 bases not matched to a gene; V was cut back by 6 bases and J by 4 bases. CDR3 residues: CASRQTGGEGYGYTF. The CDR3 nucleotides read TGTGCCAGCAGACAAACAGGGGGCGAGGGCTATGGCTACACCTTC. The whole variable domain, remainder taken from reference TRBV7-2 and TRBJ1-2, is GAGVSQSPSNKVTEKGKDVELRCDPISGHTALYWYRQSLGQGLEFLIYFQGNSAPDKSGLPSDRFSAERTGGSVSTLTIQRTQQEDSAVYLCASRQTGGEGYGYTFGSGTRLTVV.

This clonotype was recorded a few times. The V call is TRBV12-3 or TRBV12-4, the J call TRBJ2-2; D is perhaps TRBD1 (6 bases). This CDR3 region has 16 residues. The germline V and J ends were trimmed by 2 bases and 7 bases, with 17 bases remaining between them. The CDR3: CASSLIGGPKLGELFF. The DNA for the CDR3 is TGTGCCAGCAGTTTAATTGGGGGCCCAAAGCTCGGGGAGCTGTTTTTT.

This clonotype appeared once. The rearrangement joins TRBV11-2 to TRBJ2-4; 12 bases map to TRBD1. Per the germline V gene, CDR1 is SGHAT and CDR2 is FQNNGV. J was trimmed by 7 bases and V by 3 bases; bases with no gene match: 4. The CDR3 consists of 15 residues. CDR3 nucleotide sequence: TGTGCCAGCAGCTTGGGACAGGGGGCTGAGAACATTCAGTACTTC. Its translation: CASSLGQGAENIQYF.

This clonotype showed up many times. The chain combines TRBV10-1 with TRBJ2-1; 8 nucleotides line up with TRBD2. V shed 0 bases, J shed 2 bases, and the junction held 3 bases outside the gene matches. The CDR3 sequence is 16 residues long. The germline gives CDR1 WNHNN, CDR2 SYGVQD (reference sequence). Here the CDR3 DNA reads TGCGCCAGCAGTGAGTCGCCACTAGCGGCCTACAATGAGCAGTTCTTC. It specifies CASSESPLAAYNEQFF.

This clonotype was seen ten or more times. V is TRBV19 and J is TRBJ1-1, with TRBD1 as a possible D gene (6 bases). The CDR3 contains 15 residues. From germline, CDR1 is LNHDA and CDR2 SQIVND (reference sequence). V was clipped by 5 bases and J by 0 bases, with 13 bases between them. DNA for the CDR3: TGTGCCAGTAGTTTACAGGGTTTTCTGAACACTGAAGCTTTCTTT. Protein: CASSLQGFLNTEAFF.

The rearrangement links TRBV24-1 to TRBJ2-1; D is tentatively TRBD1 or TRBD2 (5 bases each). V lost 5 bases to trimming and J lost 2 bases, with 12 bases between them. The CDR3 extends over 15 amino acids. Germline CDR1 KGHDR, CDR2 SFDVKD. For the CDR3, the DNA is TGTGCCACCAGTGGGCAGGGAGACGCCTACAATGAGCAGTTCTTC. It is translated as CATSGQGDAYNEQFF.

This clonotype occurred many times. The chain has TRBV5-1 and TRBJ2-1; TRBD1 might be the D (5 bases). The ends were cut back, 0 bases at V and 12 bases at J, with 19 bases in the middle. Germline lookup yields CDR1 SGHRS and CDR2 YFSETQ. This CDR3 region has 15 residues. CDR3 region: CASSLEGHKGPGQFF. DNA for the CDR3: TGCGCCAGCAGCTTGGAAGGACATAAGGGGCCAGGGCAGTTCTTC.

V usage is TRBV7-9 and J usage is TRBJ1-1; D is undetermined. Trimming removed 3 bases from V and 6 bases from J, with 11 bases in between. The CDR3 runs to 13 residues. Germline V gene data show CDR1 as SEHNR and CDR2 as FQNEAQ (reference sequence). CDR3 amino acids: CASSLSVAAEAFF. The CDR3 bases are TGTGCCAGCAGCTTGTCGGTGGCAGCTGAAGCTTTCTTT.

Notes on this clonotype: An end of the junction does not agree with germline; a read error may underlie this. This chain joins TRBV5-8 and TRBJ2-7; D is possibly TRBD2 (6 bases). This CDR3 contains 15 residues. Germline V CDR1 and CDR2: SGHTS, YDEGEE. CDR3 amino acids: CASGLAGTGRGEQYF. As DNA, the CDR3 is TGTGCCAGCGGCTTGGCCGGGACTGGTCGGGGCGAGCAGTACTTC.

This clonotype came up many times. The gene calls are TRBV7-9 and TRBJ1-3, with a possible D match to TRBD1 (6 bases). With 6 bases removed from V and 4 bases from J, the gap between germline ends came to 16 bases. The CDR3 sequence is 15 residues long. Looked up from germline, CDR1 is SEHNR and CDR2 is FQNEAQ (reference sequence). The CDR3 here is CASRPRGPTGNTIYF. In DNA, the CDR3 is TGTGCCAGCAGACCCCGGGGGCCGACGGGAAACACCATATATTTT. The full variable domain, rest sourced from reference TRBV7-9 and TRBJ1-3, is DTGVSQNPRHKITKRGQNVTFRCDPISEHNRLYWYRQTLGQGPEFLTYFQNEAQLEKSRLLSDRFSAERPKGSFSTLEIQRTEQGDSAMYLCASRPRGPTGNTIYFGEGSWLTVV.

This clonotype turned up a few times. This may arise from a read error, as a much more abundant clone is one base away. This chain connects TRBV7-9 to TRBJ1-5; D call uncertain. With 8 bases removed from V and 3 bases from J, the gap between germline ends came to 17 bases. Germline CDR1 reads SEHNR; CDR2 reads FQNEAQ (reference sequence). CDR3 length: 15 residues. The CDR3 sequence: CASGLQGSNNQPQHF. The CDR3 nucleotides read TGTGCCAGCGGACTTCAAGGCAGTAACAATCAGCCCCAGCATTTT.

The chain links TRBV15 to TRBJ1-5; D is ambiguous. The CDR3 totals 15 residues. Trimming left V 3 bases short and J 4 bases short, with 13 bases between. The V gene's germline CDR1 is LNHNV and CDR2 YYDKDF (reference sequence). The CDR3 loop is CATSSRTPGNQPQHF. The CDR3, as DNA: TGTGCCACCAGCAGTAGGACTCCCGGGAATCAGCCCCAGCATTTT. The full variable domain, completed using reference TRBV15 and TRBJ1-5, is DAMVIQNPRYQVTQFGKPVTLSCSQTLNHNVMYWYQQKSSQAPKLLFHYYDKDFNNEADTPDNFQSRRPNTSFCFLDIRSPGLGDTAMYLCATSSRTPGNQPQHFGDGTRLSIL.

The V gene is TRBV7-9, the J gene TRBJ2-2; TRBD2 is a possible D gene (6 bases). Germline CDR1 is SEHNR and CDR2 is FQNEAQ (reference sequence). This CDR3 is 14 amino acids long. Trimming pared 3 bases from V and 4 bases from J, leaving 9 bases between. The CDR3 sequence: CASSFLGGTGELFF. CDR3 nucleotide sequence: TGTGCCAGCAGCTTCCTGGGAGGCACCGGGGAGCTGTTTTTT.

This clonotype has only a few counts. The V gene is TRBV10-3, the J gene TRBJ1-2; D remains unclear. V was pared by 0 bases and J by 7 bases, with 12 bases between. CDR3 length equals 14 residues. Germline CDR1 is ENHRY and CDR2 is SYGVKD. The CDR3 protein is CAISESTVGLGYTF. For the CDR3, the DNA is TGTGCCATCAGTGAGTCGACGGTGGGTCTTGGCTACACCTTC.